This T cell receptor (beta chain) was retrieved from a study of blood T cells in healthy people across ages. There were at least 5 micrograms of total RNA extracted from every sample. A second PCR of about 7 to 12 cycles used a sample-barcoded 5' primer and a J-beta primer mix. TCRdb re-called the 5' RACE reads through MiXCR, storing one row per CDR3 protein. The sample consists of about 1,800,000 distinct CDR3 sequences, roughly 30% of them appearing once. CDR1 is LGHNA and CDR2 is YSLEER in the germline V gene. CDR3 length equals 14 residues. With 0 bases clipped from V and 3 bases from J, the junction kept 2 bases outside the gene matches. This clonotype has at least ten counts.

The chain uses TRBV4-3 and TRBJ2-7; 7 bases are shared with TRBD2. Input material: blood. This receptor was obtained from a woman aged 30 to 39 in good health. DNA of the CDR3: TGCGCCAGCAGCCAAGAGCGGGAGCTCTACGAGCAGTACTTC. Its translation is CASSQERELYEQYF.